These T cell receptor beta chains were read from a single sample in a study of CD8 T cells in Susac syndrome. TCRdb itself ran the immunoSEQ multiplex PCR reads through MiXCR, one entry per CDR3 protein. The data hold 100,000 or so distinct CDR3 sequences, with nearly 95% observed a single time. Sequenced: CD4+ T cells from PBMCs. Source of these receptors: a human donor in good health. Each CDR3 is given with its conserved first and last residue. D genes are given only for firm matches.

v_gene,d_gene,j_gene,CDR3nt,CDR3aa
TRBV19,NA,TRBJ2-7,TGTGCCAGTAGTATGACTCTAGCCCCCTACGAGCAGTACTTC,CASSMTLAPYEQYF
TRBV4-3,TRBD2,TRBJ2-7,TGCGCCAGCAGCCGGGGTAGCGGGAGGCCTGGCGAGCAGTACTTC,CASSRGSGRPGEQYF
TRBV13,NA,TRBJ2-5,TGTGCCAGCAGCCCCCGGGGGGCCCCGCAAGAGACCCAGTACTTC,CASSPRGAPQETQYF
TRBV3-1,NA,TRBJ1-2,TGTGCCAGCAGCCACCCTCTCCGGGGGGGTTTCCTTAACTATGGCTACACCTTC,CASSHPLRGGFLNYGYTF
TRBV7-9,NA,TRBJ1-6,TGTGCCAGCAGTCCCGGGGCCATTTTTCCCCTCCACTTT,CASSPGAIFPLHF
TRBV19,NA,TRBJ1-1,TGTGCCAGCCTAGGGAGGGCTTGGTACCTGAACACTGAAGCTTTCTTT,CASLGRAWYLNTEAFF
TRBV12-3/TRBV12-4,NA,TRBJ2-3,TGTGCCAGCACCCCCAGGTTTGTCGGCGGGACTAGCACAGATACGCAGTATTTT,CASTPRFVGGTSTDTQYF
TRBV12-3/TRBV12-4,NA,TRBJ1-2,TGTGCCAGCAGCCAGGCACTGGGCTACACCTTC,CASSQALGYTF
TRBV3-1,NA,TRBJ2-1,TGTGCCAGCAGCCAAGACTCAGCCTCCCCTGGGCAGTTCTTC,CASSQDSASPGQFF
TRBV4-3,NA,TRBJ2-6,TGCGCCAGCAGCCAAGCTATCTCTGGGGCCAACGTCCTGACTTTC,CASSQAISGANVLTF
TRBV12-3/TRBV12-4,TRBD1,TRBJ1-2,TGTGCCAGCAGTTTGACAGGGGGGACCCATGGCTACACCTTC,CASSLTGGTHGYTF
TRBV12-3/TRBV12-4,NA,TRBJ2-1,TGTGCCAGCAGTCCCCTCAATTATAATGAGCAGTTCTTC,CASSPLNYNEQFF
TRBV14,NA,TRBJ1-2,TGTGCCAGCAGCCAAGTCCGCGGGGGGCAGAGCTATGGCTACACCTTC,CASSQVRGGQSYGYTF
TRBV27,NA,TRBJ2-1,TGTGCCAGCACCTCATTTCCCCCCCCCAGCTCCTACAATGAGCAGTTCTTC,CASTSFPPPSSYNEQFF
TRBV7-9,NA,TRBJ2-6,TGTGCCAGCAGCTTAGCCCGGAGCTCTGGGGCCAACGTCCTGACTTTC,CASSLARSSGANVLTF
TRBV24-1,NA,TRBJ2-3,TGTGCCACCAGTGATGCTAGCACAGATACGCAGTATTTT,CATSDASTDTQYF
TRBV5-1,TRBD1,TRBJ1-2,TGCGCCAGCAGCGAACCAGGGGGCTATGGCTACACCTTC,CASSEPGGYGYTF
TRBV15,NA,TRBJ1-1,TGTGCCACCAGCAGAGCTATATTCATGAACACTGAAGCTTTCTTT,CATSRAIFMNTEAFF